A single sample gave rise to the 5 T cell receptor beta chains below, sequenced in a study of T cells after yellow fever vaccination. TCRdb re-derived calls from the 5' RACE reads in MiXCR, one entry per CDR3 protein. The sample lists tens of thousands of distinct CDR3 sequences, under 6.5% occurring once. The sequencing used CD4+ T cells sorted from PBMCs, collected more than 14 days after the first yellow fever vaccination. The receptors come from a man aged 18 to 30 who received the YFV17D yellow fever vaccine.

This clonotype came up many times. The chain links TRBV6-2 or TRBV6-3 to TRBJ1-6; D gene ambiguous. Germline V gives CDR1 MNHEY, CDR2 SVGEGT. This CDR3 spans 13 amino acids. The ends were cut back, 8 bases at V and 8 bases at J, with 13 bases in the middle. CDR3: CASLPRMDSPLHF. Here the CDR3 DNA reads TGTGCCAGCCTCCCGCGAATGGATTCACCCCTCCACTTT.

This clonotype was found many times. The J gene is TRBJ1-1, the V gene TRBV20-1; weak D call: TRBD1 (5 bases). This CDR3 has 13 residues. Germline V lookup: CDR1 DFQATT, CDR2 SNEGSKA (reference sequence). Trimming pared 3 bases from V and 1 base from J, leaving 9 bases between. CDR3 loop: CSARGLGNTEAFF. The DNA of the CDR3 is TGCAGTGCTAGGGGGCTGGGGAACACTGAAGCTTTCTTT.

This clonotype was seen repeatedly, ten times or more. The chain couples TRBV5-4 to TRBJ1-2; no firm D call. This CDR3 has 15 residues. Looked up from germline, CDR1 is SGHNT and CDR2 is YYREEE (reference sequence). The V gene lost 0 bases and the J gene lost 7 bases, with 16 bases spanning the gap. The CDR3 bases are TGTGCCAGCAGCTTGGATGAAGGGCGCAGGTTTGGCTACACCTTC. Translating gives CASSLDEGRRFGYTF. The whole variable domain, remainder taken from reference TRBV5-4 and TRBJ1-2, is ETGVTQSPTHLIKTRGQQVTLRCSSQSGHNTVSWYQQALGQGPQFIFQYYREEENGRGNFPPRFSGLQFPNYSSELNVNALELDDSALYLCASSLDEGRRFGYTFGSGTRLTVV.

This clonotype has a count of ten or more. The chain employs TRBV20-1 and TRBJ2-3; D is ambiguous. The CDR3 runs 13 residues. The ends were cut back, 5 bases at V and 5 bases at J, with 14 bases in the middle. Germline V CDR1 and CDR2: DFQATT, SNEGSKA (reference sequence). The CDR3 here is CSALTPNLDTQYF. The CDR3 DNA reads as TGCAGTGCTTTAACCCCAAACCTAGATACGCAGTATTTT.

This clonotype was found many times. The J gene is TRBJ2-3, the V gene TRBV4-2, with D perhaps TRBD2 (6 bases). Germline CDR1 LGHNA, CDR2 YNFKEQ. This CDR3 region has 16 residues. Trimming pared 1 base from V and 5 bases from J, leaving 16 bases between. In DNA, the CDR3 is TGTGCCAGCAGCCAAGGTGTCTCCAGGGAGGTAGATACGCAGTATTTT. Protein sequence: CASSQGVSREVDTQYF.